This T cell receptor (beta chain) was recovered during a study of T cells after yellow fever vaccination. The overall study: Some fractions had low cell numbers, and these were prepared with SMART-Seq v4 Ultra Low Input.

The TCR cDNA carried a universal primer site and UMIs from 5'RACE template switching. TCRdb processed the 5' RACE reads anew with MiXCR; each CDR3 protein has one entry. There are hundreds of thousands of distinct CDR3 sequences in the sample; 10% to 15% occur only once, and more than 13% lies in the top ten. The TCR originated in a man aged 30 to 45 who received the YFV17D yellow fever vaccine. Sequenced here: PBMCs, sampled on the day of the yellow fever booster vaccination.

In nucleotides, the CDR3 is TGTGCCAGCAGCTTTGTAGAGAACGAGCAGTACTTC. Residues: CASSFVENEQYF. The chain has TRBV7-8 and TRBJ2-7; D gene ambiguous. V lost 3 bases to trimming and J lost 5 bases, with 8 bases between them. Germline lookup yields CDR1 SGHVS and CDR2 FQNEAQ. This CDR3 spans 12 amino acids.